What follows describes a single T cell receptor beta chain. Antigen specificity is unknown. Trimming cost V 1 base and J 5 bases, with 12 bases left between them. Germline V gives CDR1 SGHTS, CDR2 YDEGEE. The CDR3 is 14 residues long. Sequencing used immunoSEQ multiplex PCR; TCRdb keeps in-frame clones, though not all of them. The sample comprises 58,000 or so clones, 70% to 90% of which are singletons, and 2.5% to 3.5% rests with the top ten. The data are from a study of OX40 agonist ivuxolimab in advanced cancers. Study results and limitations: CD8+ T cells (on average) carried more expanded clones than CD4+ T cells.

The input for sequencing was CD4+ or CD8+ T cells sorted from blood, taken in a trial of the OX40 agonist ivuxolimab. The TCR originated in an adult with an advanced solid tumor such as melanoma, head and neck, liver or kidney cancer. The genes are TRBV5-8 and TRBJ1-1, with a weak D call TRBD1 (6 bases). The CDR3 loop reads CASSLKGEGTEAFF. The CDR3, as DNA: TGTGCCAGCAGCTTGAAGGGGGAAGGAACTGAAGCTTTCTTT.